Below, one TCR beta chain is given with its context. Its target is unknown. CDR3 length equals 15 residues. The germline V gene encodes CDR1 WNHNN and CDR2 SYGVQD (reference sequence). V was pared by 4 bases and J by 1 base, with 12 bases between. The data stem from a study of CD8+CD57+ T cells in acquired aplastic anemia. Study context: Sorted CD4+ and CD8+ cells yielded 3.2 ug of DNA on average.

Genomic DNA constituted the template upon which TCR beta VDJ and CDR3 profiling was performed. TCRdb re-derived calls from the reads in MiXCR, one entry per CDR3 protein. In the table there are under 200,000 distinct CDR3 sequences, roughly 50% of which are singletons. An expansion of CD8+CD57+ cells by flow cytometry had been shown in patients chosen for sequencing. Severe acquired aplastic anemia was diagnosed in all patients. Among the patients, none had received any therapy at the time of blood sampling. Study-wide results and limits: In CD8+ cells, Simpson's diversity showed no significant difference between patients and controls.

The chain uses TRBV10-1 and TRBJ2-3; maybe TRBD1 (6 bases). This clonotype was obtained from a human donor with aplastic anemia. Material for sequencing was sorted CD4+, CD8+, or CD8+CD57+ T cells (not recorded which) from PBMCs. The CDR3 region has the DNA TGCGCCAGCAGTGGTTCAGGACAGCGCACAGATACGCAGTATTTT. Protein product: CASSGSGQRTDTQYF.